The subject of this entry is one T cell receptor (beta chain). Its antigen remains unknown. The data were taken from a study of cytomegalovirus exposure and HLA in healthy donors. Findings and limits, study-wide: In vitro checks showed that three CMV-associated chains really do target CMV antigens. When the data were analyzed later, several of the most significant clusters appeared to be linked to common viral pathogens. When analyzed later, the rates of TCR association showed variation by HLA locus, with DRB1 the most and HLA-C the fewest.

It was with 60 Vbeta and 13 Jbeta primers that the PCR ran. Clones were sequenced by immunoSEQ multiplex PCR, and TCRdb holds only the in-frame ones, with some missing. The sample lists some 150,000 clones, roughly 80% occurring once. Trimming stripped 5 bases from V and 5 bases from J, with 9 bases between. Germline CDR1 is MDHEN and CDR2 is SYDVKM. The CDR3 extends over 12 amino acids. Material: PBMCs. The origin of this receptor is a man aged 30-40 years in good health and CMV-seropositive. J is TRBJ1-2 and V is TRBV28, with D unresolved. CDR3 residues: CASSLQDYGYTF. The CDR3 coding sequence is TGTGCCAGCAGTCTCCAGGATTATGGCTACACCTTC.